The 14 T cell receptor beta chains presented below share a single source sample, sequenced in a study of blood T cell repertoires in COVID-19. Here immunoSEQ multiplex PCR was the method, and the copy in TCRdb shows in-frame clones only, minus some. This table has about 100,000 clones, over 65% appearing once. Material for sequencing was peripheral blood. These receptor sequences come from a human donor in a cohort sampled during active COVID-19.

The rearrangement links TRBV5-4 to TRBJ2-2; 10 positions match TRBD1. V lost 2 bases to trimming and J lost 4 bases; unmatched junction nucleotides: 2. Germline V CDR1 and CDR2: SGHNT, YYREEE (reference sequence). The CDR3 consists of 15 residues. The CDR3 coding sequence is TGTGCCAGCAGCTTAGGGACAGGGGTCACCGGGGAGCTGTTTTTT. As protein: CASSLGTGVTGELFF.

The chain combines TRBV7-9 with TRBJ1-2; TRBD1 matches at 10 bases. Per germline, CDR1 SEHNR and CDR2 FQNEAQ (reference sequence). The CDR3 consists of 15 residues. Losses at the gene ends were 4 bases for V and 3 bases for J; bases not matched to a gene: 5. In DNA form, the CDR3 reads TGTGCCAGCAGCTCCCCCGGGACAGGGGACTATGGCTACACCTTC. It codes for CASSSPGTGDYGYTF. Using reference TRBV7-9 and TRBJ1-2 for the parts outside the CDR3, the full variable domain is DTGVSQNPRHKITKRGQNVTFRCDPISEHNRLYWYRQTLGQGPEFLTYFQNEAQLEKSRLLSDRFSAERPKGSFSTLEIQRTEQGDSAMYLCASSSPGTGDYGYTFGSGTRLTVV.

V and J are TRBV11-2 and TRBJ2-5; perhaps TRBD2 as D (5 bases). The V gene's germline CDR1 is SGHAT and CDR2 FQNNGV. The CDR3 spans 15 residues. With 5 bases removed from V and 5 bases from J, the gap between germline ends came to 18 bases. The CDR3 region has the DNA TGTGCCAGCAGCCCGATTCTGAATAGAGGGGAGACCCAGTACTTC. Translation gives CASSPILNRGETQYF.

In its sample, this clone was seen once. This chain joins TRBV7-9 and TRBJ2-7; D may be TRBD1 (5 bases). The CDR3 totals 13 residues. Germline V gene data show CDR1 as SEHNR and CDR2 as FQNEAQ (reference sequence). Trimming stripped 2 bases from V and 6 bases from J, with 11 bases between. The CDR3 is CASSLSGPGEQYF. The CDR3 DNA sequence: TGTGCCAGCAGCTTATCAGGGCCGGGCGAGCAGTACTTC.

The chain couples TRBV12-3 or TRBV12-4 to TRBJ1-1; no firm D call. The V and J ends lost 2 bases and 1 base respectively, with 5 bases between them. The CDR3 sequence is 13 residues long. CDR3: CASSLNGNTEAFF. The CDR3 DNA reads TGTGCCAGCAGTTTAAACGGGAACACTGAAGCTTTCTTT.

This chain uses TRBV11-2 with TRBJ2-7, with 8 bases fitting TRBD1. V gave up 1 base and J gave up 3 bases; unmatched junction bases: 5. This CDR3 spans 15 amino acids. CDR1 and CDR2 (germline): SGHAT, FQNNGV. For the CDR3, the DNA is TGTGCCAGCAGCTTAGTTGCAGGGGGCAACTACGAGCAGTACTTC. Translation: CASSLVAGGNYEQYF.

The chain uses TRBV11-2 and TRBJ1-6, with TRBD1 matching 8 bases. The CDR3 consists of 16 residues. V shed 2 bases and J 7 bases; nucleotides not matched to a gene: 7. Germline CDR1 and CDR2: SGHAT and FQNNGV. CDR3 DNA sequence: TGTGCCAGCAGCTTAAACGCAGGGGGCTTGAATTCACCCCTCCACTTT. Its translation is CASSLNAGGLNSPLHF.

The J gene is TRBJ1-3, the V gene TRBV2, with D uncertain. The germline V and J ends were trimmed by 2 bases and 3 bases, with 2 bases remaining between them. Germline CDR1 reads SNHLY; CDR2 reads FYNNEI. The CDR3 has 12 residues. The CDR3 region is CASSEHGNTIYF. DNA of the CDR3: TGTGCCAGCAGTGAACATGGAAACACCATATATTTT.

The chain links TRBV5-4 to TRBJ2-2; no clear D. The CDR3 covers 13 residues. V lost 4 bases to trimming and J lost 0 bases, with 4 bases between them. Germline loops: CDR1 SGHNT, CDR2 YYREEE (reference sequence). The CDR3 DNA reads as TGTGCCAGCAGCATCGCGAACACCGGGGAGCTGTTTTTT. Protein sequence: CASSIANTGELFF. Variable domain in full (rest from reference TRBV5-4 and TRBJ2-2): ETGVTQSPTHLIKTRGQQVTLRCSSQSGHNTVSWYQQALGQGPQFIFQYYREEENGRGNFPPRFSGLQFPNYSSELNVNALELDDSALYLCASSIANTGELFFGEGSRLTVL.

The chain recombines TRBV6-5 with TRBJ1-4; D might be TRBD1 (5 bases). Per germline, CDR1 MNHEY and CDR2 SVGAGI. The CDR3 contains 15 residues. Trimming took 7 bases from V and 2 from J, leaving 14 bases between them. This CDR3 is CASNDPGLTNEKLFF. As DNA, the CDR3 is TGTGCCAGCAACGATCCAGGGTTGACTAATGAAAAACTGTTTTTT.

This rearrangement joins TRBV10-3 to TRBJ1-4; 10 bases align to TRBD1. With V trimmed by 8 bases and J by 5 bases, 2 bases remained unmatched. The CDR3 consists of 13 residues. CDR1 is ENHRY and CDR2 is SYGVKD in the germline V gene. CDR3 bases: TGTGCCATCGGGACAGGGGTGAATGAAAAACTGTTTTTT. Its protein is CAIGTGVNEKLFF.

The table lists this clone with a count of one. The J gene is TRBJ2-6, the V gene TRBV7-2; no firm D call. The CDR3 is made up of 17 amino acids. Germline CDR1 and CDR2: SGHTA and FQGNSA. The ends were cut back, 5 bases at V and 4 bases at J, with 18 bases in the middle. Here the CDR3 reads CASSPRTAALGANVLTF. Written as DNA, the CDR3 is TGTGCCAGCAGCCCACGTACAGCTGCTCTCGGGGCCAACGTCCTGACTTTC.

The chain joins TRBV12-3 or TRBV12-4 to TRBJ2-5; no clear D gene. The CDR3 runs to 12 residues. The V end was cut by 5 bases, the J end by 5 bases, with 9 bases between. In DNA, the CDR3 is TGTGCCAGCAGTCGCCCTAGGGAGACCCAGTACTTC. As protein: CASSRPRETQYF.

V is TRBV5-1 and J is TRBJ2-2; 8 positions match TRBD1. The CDR3 loop spans 17 amino acids. With V trimmed by 2 bases and J by 3 bases, 9 bases remained unmatched. Germline V CDR1 and CDR2: SGHRS, YFSETQ. CDR3 sequence (DNA): TGCGCCAGCAGCTTCGACCCGGACAGGGCGGACACCGGGGAGCTGTTTTTT. It translates to CASSFDPDRADTGELFF.